The present TCR beta chain was sequenced within a study of cytomegalovirus exposure and HLA in healthy donors (dated by TCRdb to 2016 to 2017). Context from the whole study: An earlier analysis of several hundred of the donors reported under 300 Gb of sequence data and around 100 million unique TCR beta sequences obtained from around 180 million T cells. Typing coverage varied by locus: roughly 620-640 donors for A, B, C, DRB1 and DQB1; some 520 for DQA1; over 600 for DPA1; roughly 470 for DPB1. The genetic ancestry cluster associated with self-reported Caucasian donors included roughly four fifths of the roughly 390 genotyped donors. On average, roughly 200,000 unique TCR beta nucleotide sequences were sequenced per donor among several hundred genotyped donors of the cohort, with roughly 18% of those sequences being non-productive. The study used immunosequencing to profile the T cell repertoires of several hundred subjects and linked those repertoires to cytomegalovirus serostatus. The aim of the study was to test whether cataloging public T cell receptors could identify signatures of past pathogen exposure. All discovery cohort repertoires had been generated on a single sequencing platform. Approximately 330 gigabases of sequencing data and 70 million to 100 million unique TCR sequences made up an early release that covered nearly 650 HLA-typed donors. In addition to the first cohort of about 650 subjects, a separate validation cohort of 130 or so different subjects was used. A later genetic analysis used genome-wide SNP genotypes for about three fifths of the 666 donors, treating that subset as a discovery cohort. Rather than using new phenotypic data, the later analysis identified candidate immune exposures from TCR beta sequences and from how often those sequences occurred across donors. Because of strong linkage in the cohort, roughly five DR-DQ haplotypes were treated as single units for association and clustering. HLA typing covered class I and class II loci at four-digit resolution. To predict cytomegalovirus infection status, the study combined high-throughput TCR immunosequencing, statistical association of individual TCRs with disease status, and machine learning. Donor age, sex, ethnicity and CMV serostatus were compiled alongside the repertoire data. An earlier analysis of roughly 580 of the donors used high-throughput TCR beta sequencing to judge whether each TCR beta V gene segment behaved as functional or pseudogenic. A later analysis re-analyzed previously published TCR beta repertoires from 666 donors and added high-resolution HLA genotyping to study TCR occurrence patterns.

The library was prepared using the immunoSEQ multiplex PCR assay. For the multiplex PCR, a mixture combining 60 forward primers for TCR Vbeta segments and 13 reverse primers for TCR Jbeta segments was used. A multiplex PCR assay on genomic DNA amplified the CDR3 region of rearranged TCR beta genes. On the Illumina HiSeq System, the amplified TCR beta libraries were sequenced as 87-base-pair reads. Turning to the authors' computational methods: Across the 500 to 850 repertoires, a later analysis counted tens of millions of unique TCR beta chains, roughly 11 million of which were shared by at least two donors. Raw reads were error-corrected and collapsed into unique sequences with a nearest-neighbor algorithm that merged closely related sequences to remove PCR and sequencing errors. CDR3 sequences were aligned to IMGT reference sequences to assign V, D and J gene segments. For a sequence to be retained, at least a six-nucleotide match to both a V gene segment and a J gene segment was required. A rearrangement counted as productive if the CDR3 had no stop codons and remained in frame with V and J, and every other rearrangement counted as non-productive. Following IMGT convention, CDR3 was defined as the stretch from the second conserved V-encoded cysteine up to the conserved J-encoded phenylalanine. Sequences without an unambiguous match to a single V gene segment were excluded from the earlier analysis of about 600 of the donors. In an earlier analysis of a few hundred of the donors, V segments were called functional above 56.7% productive rearrangements and were called segregating when the between-donor standard deviation exceeded 5%. A statistical classification framework was built for diagnosing cytomegalovirus status from the catalog of TCR beta chain sequences. A later analysis assigned V and J genes by comparing TCR nucleotide sequences with IMGT/GENE-DB human TR gene sequences. The TCRdist pipeline was used in a later analysis to assign CDR3 sequences and most-parsimonious VDJ recombination scenarios. In a later analysis, each TCR beta chain was defined by its CDR3 amino acid sequence together with its V-gene family, and reads lacking a unique V-gene family were excluded. As a way to deal with suspected cross-contamination and a sequencing artifact, a later analysis dropped 500 to 700 nucleotide sequences that were highly shared and had low generation probability. For each public chain, a later analysis derived a clonal expansion index from normalized ranks of inferred template counts within each repertoire. In a later analysis, generation probabilities were computed using a VDJ recombination model fitted to out-of-frame rearrangements, and the results were checked against IGoR. Hypergeometric tests were used in a later analysis to score TCR-TCR, TCR-HLA and TCR-CMV co-occurrence, with a repertoire-size bias correction applied to the TCR pairs. A later analysis estimated false discovery rates by permuting HLA or CMV assignments 20 times. In a later analysis, co-occurring TCRs were grouped with DBSCAN, and TCRdist sequence similarity was added when clustering was performed within HLA-allele-positive subsets. Repertoires with fewer than 30,000 or more than 120,000 public chains were left out of co-occurrence clustering, as were a few repertoires with anomalous nucleotide sharing. TCRdb retrieved this table from immuneACCESS and kept in-frame rearrangements only. Not all clones are present; in checked studies, unresolved V genes account for under half, and no reason is known for the remainder. From that table come the V and J calls and clone size; the DNA was used to work out D and trimming. In all, the sample holds approximately 140,000 clones, and 76% of those were seen once. 1.8% of the sample is in the top ten clones.

The paper as a whole reports these results and caveats: Most TCR sequences were seen in very few donors, while some public TCRs were found in many individuals. A group of highly shared sequence variants was considered likely to be a technical artifact of the sequencing pipeline. According to a later analysis, parvovirus B19, influenza, CMV and Epstein-Barr virus appeared linked to several top co-occurrence clusters. CMV serostatus was the only immune exposure information available for the cohort. A later analysis found that most CMV-associated TCR beta chains appeared HLA-restricted, with HLA associations seemingly driven largely by CMV exposure. The study listed approximately 150 TCR beta chains as associated with cytomegalovirus. The presence/absence analyses assumed that sequencing depth was roughly uniform across donors, and that assumption may not be true. Specific HLA alleles were associated with 16,951 TCR beta sequences at a false discovery rate of 0.05 in a later analysis. The cohort was sequenced for TCR beta chains only, and without alpha or paired-chain data the features that could be detected were limited. The 87-base-pair reads could not distinguish some IMGT-functional V segments, including TRBV6-2 and TRBV6-3, so those segments were excluded. In a later analysis, HLA-associated TCR beta chains showed more clonal expansion and lower generation probabilities than non-associated chains that were equally common. A further reported finding was that TCR beta sequences accurately predicted the HLA-A and HLA-B alleles for most subjects in the first cohort. According to the authors, the approach could potentially be generalized to other disease states and immunological phenotypes. In a later genetic analysis, a missense DCLRE1C variant was associated with V-gene and J-gene trimming of TCR beta chains, and the association was replicated in an independent cohort. Linkage disequilibrium might explain the correlated functional status among segregating V segments, but an unknown experimental factor could not be ruled out. Strong co-occurrence of HLA alleles, especially DR and DQ, made assigning TCR associations to individual alleles difficult. According to a later analysis, TCR association rates differed among HLA loci, with DRB1 alleles showing the most associated TCRs and HLA-C alleles showing the fewest. Seventeen rarely observed V segments, including chromosome 9 orphons, were excluded from the earlier analysis of a few hundred of the donors because counts were too low. HLA typing was unavailable for some donors at each locus, so association tests used only the typed subset. Broadly in line with IMGT annotations, most TCR beta V segments showed up in productive rearrangements about 87% or about 30% of the time in an earlier analysis of 587 of the donors. A few of the identified cytomegalovirus-associated TCR beta chains were confirmed in vitro to be specific for cytomegalovirus antigens. The classifier was reported to diagnose cytomegalovirus status with high specificity and sensitivity in both the original and validation cohorts. In a later genetic analysis, fewer N-insertions in productive TCRs were reported among donors in an Asian-associated ancestry cluster than the 666-donor mean.

The cohort consisted of hundreds of healthy bone marrow donors. At the time of sampling, all cohort members were nominally healthy, though unrecorded immune exposures were likely present. The donor tested CMV seronegative and was one of the 352 seronegative cohort members. Each donor provided a peripheral blood sample, and peripheral blood mononuclear cells were used for TCR beta sequencing. The Qiagen DNeasy Blood Extraction Kit was used to extract genomic DNA from the blood cell samples. Measured from the cysteine to the phenylalanine, the CDR3 is 13 residues long. The kept DNA is CDR3 alone, 39 bases in frame from the first base. Trimming takes 4 bases off V and 5 bases off J; junction bases not matched to a gene: 3. Per the germline V gene, MGHRA is the CDR1 and YSYEKL is the CDR2. Turning to this clone: Its antigen remains unidentified. There are no base qualities to consult, and no much larger clone falls within one base.

The rearrangement combines TRBV4-1 with TRBJ2-3, and TRBD2 aligns with 7 junction nucleotides. The sequence derives from a man between 35 and 55 years old in good health and CMV-seronegative. The sequenced sample was PBMCs. The DNA sequence is TGCGCCAGCAGCCCGGGAGGAAGAGATACGCAGTATTTT. This encodes CASSPGGRDTQYF.